The TCR beta chain under discussion was sequenced for a study of blood T cell repertoires in COVID-19 (TCRdb year 2020). At the level of the whole study: The collaborator samples originated in the United States, Italy and Spain and spanned the acute and convalescent phases of COVID-19. The material from the prospective study consisted of cDNA or gDNA derived from T cells, B-cell-depleted T cells, or PBMCs. The dataset comprised deeply sampled blood TCRbeta repertoires from subjects exposed to, actively infected with, or recovered from COVID-19. The repertoires were released in a freely available public database meant as a resource for research on the immune response to SARS-CoV-2. The samples were drawn from the first 160 participants of the ongoing ImmuneRACE study and from 1,254 subjects provided by 6 global collaborators. The sample metadata nearly always contained a de-identified subject ID, COVID-19 status, age in years and sex. HLA class I and class II types, where available, came from metadata supplied by the sample provider rather than from assay-based typing.

Points on this clone: Its recognized antigen is unknown. One base away there is no much larger clone; base qualities are not given.

The immunoSEQ Assay, a bias-controlled multiplex PCR, was used to amplify TCRbeta CDR3 regions from genomic DNA. Concerning the study's data processing: The number of nucleated cells in each sample was estimated from the amplification of reference gene primers within the assay. To quantify the absolute abundance of each unique TCRbeta CDR3 rearrangement, sequence reads were collapsed and filtered. For each sample, productive Simpson clonality was calculated as the square root of Simpson's diversity index over productive rearrangements. TCRdb took this table from immuneACCESS and kept in-frame rearrangements with V and J called. Such tables lack part of the clones; where checked against another copy, unresolved V genes explain under half of the gap, and the rest is unexplained. V, J and clone size reflect that table, while D and trimming were determined from the DNA. This sample has under 100,000 clones in its table, and roughly 77% of those were observed once. Clones ranked in the top ten supply 10% to 15% of the sample.

Each collaborating institution followed its own protocols to collect whole blood in K2EDTA tubes. For TCRbeta analysis, collaborators shipped samples in one of three forms: frozen whole blood, isolated PBMCs, or DNA extracted from either of those sample types. What the study reported, not specific to this receptor: The quantity of clinical and demographic metadata differed by source and by participant and was supplied without curation.

The CDR3, cysteine through phenylalanine, is 15 amino acids long. Just CDR3 DNA is preserved here, 45 bases in frame from base 1. CDR1 and CDR2 (SEHNR, FQNEAQ) derive from the germline V gene (reference sequence). V drops 0 bases and J drops 5 bases, leaving 13 bases in between. Sequenced input: peripheral blood. The chain was built from TRBV7-9 and TRBJ1-1; tentative D gene TRBD1, with 5 bases matching. The sequence was collected from a human donor in a cohort sampled during active COVID-19. This receptor has the CDR3 CASSLAAGPGTEAFF. The nucleotides read TGTGCCAGCAGCTTAGCGGCAGGGCCTGGAACTGAAGCTTTCTTT.